This record concerns one TCR beta chain sequence. What this receptor recognizes is not known. No base quality information exists; no much larger clone differs at one position. The entry originates in a study of T cells in Graves' hyperthyroidism and ophthalmopathy (dated by TCRdb to the late 2010s). Background on the whole study: To identify TCR V-J signatures that set the groups apart, the researchers used a discovery cohort of 95 to 100 patients, made up of around 40 with Graves' ophthalmopathy and 57 with stable Graves' hyperthyroidism. For training and testing, the 100 or so patients in the discovery cohort were randomly divided in a 7:3 ratio. In addition, the study compared T-cell repertoires in thyroid tissue and in blood from roughly six Graves' hyperthyroidism patients. Whether ophthalmopathy could be predicted prospectively was tested in an independent validation cohort made up of approximately 19 hyperthyroidism patients plus 17 patients who later progressed to ophthalmopathy. Once sampling was done, hyperthyroidism patients were given methimazole at a starting dose of 30 mg daily, whereas ophthalmopathy patients were given high-dose intravenous methylprednisolone. The paper describes TCR Vbeta CDR3 sequencing of 120 to 150 peripheral blood samples, made up of 43 ophthalmopathy patients, roughly 72 hyperthyroidism patients and roughly 17 progressor patients.

What the study reported, not specific to this receptor: Sample size was not statistically predetermined, and investigators were not blinded to group allocation. In validation, progression to ophthalmopathy was predicted by the model with 70.59% sensitivity and roughly 76% specificity, a median of roughly six months before onset. Most expanded thyroid clonotypes (frequency above 0.001) were also detected in blood, a finding suggesting that blood repertoires may reflect thyroid immune responses. A model built on a 13 V-J signature distinguished ophthalmopathy from stable hyperthyroidism, reaching roughly 88% sensitivity and about 81% specificity in cross-validation and 80%/75% in testing.

The study excluded patients with uncontrolled infections, other autoimmune diseases, pregnancy or lactation. Diagnoses were based on clinical symptoms, serum thyroxine and TRAb, thyroid ultrasound and orbital computed tomography. Total RNA was extracted with Trizol reagent, and quality was checked on an Agilent 2100 Bioanalyzer. TCR beta CDR3 regions were amplified from RNA transcripts. The TCR CDR3 was subjected to a first round of RT-PCR using the HTBI primer set and the Qiagen OneStep RT-PCR kit. Libraries were constructed in a second round of multiplex PCR, after which size selection and purification were carried out. Paired-end sequencing of the libraries was performed with 100 bp reads on an Illumina HiSeq2000. Regarding the original processing steps: SOAPnuke was used to process the raw data, removing reads that contained adapters or uncalled bases, had a mean Phred below 15, or lacked an exact match to the constant primer or identifier. COPE v1.2.5 was used to merge high-quality paired reads, and clonotypes were defined as unique nucleotide sequences. Clonotypes were aligned to IMGT TRBV, TRBD and TRBJ reference segments using MiTCR v1.1. The analysis was restricted to V-J combinations with a frequency above 0.0001, which together covered just over 98% of the repertoires. The TCS score was defined as the ratio of F50 (clonal expansion) to E x V (chaos), calculated using BLOSUM62-based TCRdist between CDR3 peptides within each V-J. Welch's t-statistics and random forest reduced 450 to 600 V-J features to under 15, which were used in a naive Bayes classifier (R e1071). Thyroid-blood repertoire similarity was quantified with the Morisita-Horn index. Using fastp at Q25 and MiXCR, TCRdb reprocessed the public reads and kept productive beta chains. Merged by CDR3 protein, the rows form single entries marked with the most common genes and DNA. None of the V and J calls come from the authors' own analysis; TCRdb made them. Present in this sample are about 510,000 distinct CDR3 sequences, 40% to 50% of which were seen just once. The top ten clonotypes cover 44% of the sample.

V and J lose 3 bases and 5 bases, and a span of 13 bases separates them. The CDR3 holds 14 amino acids from the cysteine to the phenylalanine. CDR3 DNA only is kept here, 42 bases in frame from base 1. The germline V gene (reference sequence) provides CDR1 LGHDT and CDR2 YNNKEL. This sequence originates from an adult woman with Graves' disease, either hyperthyroidism or ophthalmopathy (not recorded which). The rearranged segments are TRBV3-1 and TRBJ1-1, with the D segment identity uncertain. The sequencing input was peripheral blood or thyroid tissue (not recorded which). The CDR3 region reads CASSHETGGTEAFF. The nucleotide sequence is TGTGCCAGCAGCCATGAGACGGGTGGAACTGAAGCTTTCTTT.